This T cell receptor (beta chain) was obtained from a study of shared clonotypes between healthy human individuals. About the research overall: Donors, aged 18 to 49, were a couple of women and a few men. The study's findings and limits: The study drew on few donors, limiting represented genetic and exposure-history diversity. Generation probability values for non-shared clonotypes were lower than those for clonotypes shared by all four donors.

Clones were sequenced by immunoSEQ multiplex PCR, and TCRdb holds only the in-frame ones, with some missing. The data show around 180,000 clones, 85% to 95% seen once. The germline CDR1 and CDR2 sequences are SGHNT and YYREEE (reference sequence). Trimming took 0 bases from V and 7 from J, leaving 5 bases between them. The CDR3 totals 13 residues. Concerning this clone itself: Its antigen remains unknown.

What was sequenced was naive CD4+ T cells sorted from blood. Sample subset: CD45RA+ positively selected. This clonotype was sampled from a woman in her twenties or thirties in good health. This sequence joins TRBV5-4 and TRBJ1-6, with D hard to call. The CDR3, as DNA: TGTGCCAGCAGCTTGGATCGCAATTCACCCCTCCACTTT. It codes for CASSLDRNSPLHF.